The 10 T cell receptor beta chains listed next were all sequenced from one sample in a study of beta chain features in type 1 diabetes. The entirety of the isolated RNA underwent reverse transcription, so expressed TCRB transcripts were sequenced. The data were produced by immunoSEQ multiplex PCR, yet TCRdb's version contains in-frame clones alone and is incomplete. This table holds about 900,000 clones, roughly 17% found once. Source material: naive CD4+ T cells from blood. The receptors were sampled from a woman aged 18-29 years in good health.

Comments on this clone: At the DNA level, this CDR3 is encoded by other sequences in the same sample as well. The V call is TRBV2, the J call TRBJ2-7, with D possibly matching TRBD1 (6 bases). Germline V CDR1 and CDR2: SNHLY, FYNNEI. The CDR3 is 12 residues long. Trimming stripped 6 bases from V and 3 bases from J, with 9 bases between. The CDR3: CASRLQGYEQYF. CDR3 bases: TGTGCCAGCAGGTTACAGGGCTACGAGCAGTACTTC.

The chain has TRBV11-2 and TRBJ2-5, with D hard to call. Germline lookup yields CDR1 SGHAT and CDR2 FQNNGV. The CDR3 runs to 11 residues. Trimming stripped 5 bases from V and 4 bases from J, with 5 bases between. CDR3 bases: TGTGCCAGCAGCATCGGAGAGACCCAGTACTTC. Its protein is CASSIGETQYF.

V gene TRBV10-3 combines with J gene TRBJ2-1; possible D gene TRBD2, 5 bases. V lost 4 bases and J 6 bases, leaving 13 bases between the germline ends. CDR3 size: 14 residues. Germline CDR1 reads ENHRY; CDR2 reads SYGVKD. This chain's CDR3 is CAISARERGNEQFF. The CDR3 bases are TGTGCCATCAGTGCGAGGGAACGGGGCAATGAGCAGTTCTTC.

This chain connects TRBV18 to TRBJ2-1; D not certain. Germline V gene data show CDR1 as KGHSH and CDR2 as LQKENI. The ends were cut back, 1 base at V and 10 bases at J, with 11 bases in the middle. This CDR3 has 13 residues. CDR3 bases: TGTGCCAGCTCACCACTTACCTCGAAGGAGCAGTTCTTC. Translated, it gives CASSPLTSKEQFF.

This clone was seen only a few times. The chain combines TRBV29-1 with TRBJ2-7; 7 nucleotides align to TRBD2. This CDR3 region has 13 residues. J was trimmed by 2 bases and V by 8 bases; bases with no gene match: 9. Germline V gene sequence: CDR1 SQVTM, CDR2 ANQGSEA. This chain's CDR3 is CSCGGESPYEQYF. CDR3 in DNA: TGCAGCTGTGGGGGGGAGTCTCCCTACGAGCAGTACTTC.

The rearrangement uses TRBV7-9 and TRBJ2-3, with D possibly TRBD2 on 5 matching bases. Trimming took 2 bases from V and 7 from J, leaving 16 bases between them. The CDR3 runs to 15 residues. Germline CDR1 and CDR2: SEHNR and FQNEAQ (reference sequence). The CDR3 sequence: CASSLRETLANTQYF. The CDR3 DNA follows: TGTGCCAGCAGCTTAAGGGAGACATTAGCCAATACGCAGTATTTT.

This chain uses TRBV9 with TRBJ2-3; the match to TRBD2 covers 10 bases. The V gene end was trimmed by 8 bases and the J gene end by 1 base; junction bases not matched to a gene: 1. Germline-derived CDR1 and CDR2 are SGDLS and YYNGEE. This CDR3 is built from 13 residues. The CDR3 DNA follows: TGTGCCAGTGGGACTAGCGGCACAGATACGCAGTATTTT. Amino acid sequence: CASGTSGTDTQYF.

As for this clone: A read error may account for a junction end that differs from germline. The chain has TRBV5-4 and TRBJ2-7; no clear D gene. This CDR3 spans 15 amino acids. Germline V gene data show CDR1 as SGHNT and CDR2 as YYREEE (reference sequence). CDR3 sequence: CASSQDRLIRDEQYF. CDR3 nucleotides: TGCGCCAGCAGCCAAGACCGCCTAATAAGGGACGAGCAGTACTTC.

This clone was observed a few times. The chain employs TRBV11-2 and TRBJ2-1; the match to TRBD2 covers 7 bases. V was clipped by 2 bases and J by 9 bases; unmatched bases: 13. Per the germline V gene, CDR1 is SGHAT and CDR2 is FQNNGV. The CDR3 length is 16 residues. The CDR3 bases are TGTGCCAGCAGCTTAATCCGAAGACTAGCCTCCCGTGAGCAGTTCTTC. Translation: CASSLIRRLASREQFF.

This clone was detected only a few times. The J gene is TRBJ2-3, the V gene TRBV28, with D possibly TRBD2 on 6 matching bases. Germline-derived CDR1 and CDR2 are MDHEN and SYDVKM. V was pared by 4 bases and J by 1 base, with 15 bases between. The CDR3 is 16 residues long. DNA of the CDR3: TGTGCCAGCAGTTCAGACGGGAGTGAGGGCACAGATACGCAGTATTTT. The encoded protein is CASSSDGSEGTDTQYF.